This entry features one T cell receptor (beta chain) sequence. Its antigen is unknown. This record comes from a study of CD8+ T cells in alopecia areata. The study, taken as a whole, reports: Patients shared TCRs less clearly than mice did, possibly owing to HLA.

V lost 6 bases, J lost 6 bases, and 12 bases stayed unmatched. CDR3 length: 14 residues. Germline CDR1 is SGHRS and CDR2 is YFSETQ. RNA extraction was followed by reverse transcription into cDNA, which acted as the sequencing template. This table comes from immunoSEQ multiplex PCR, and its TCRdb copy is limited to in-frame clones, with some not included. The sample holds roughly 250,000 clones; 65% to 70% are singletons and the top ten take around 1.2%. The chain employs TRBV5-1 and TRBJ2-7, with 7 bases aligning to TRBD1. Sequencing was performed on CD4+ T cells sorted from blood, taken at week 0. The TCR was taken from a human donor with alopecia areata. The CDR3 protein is CASTNSLSGGEQYF. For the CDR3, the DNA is TGCGCCAGCACCAACAGTTTATCAGGGGGCGAGCAGTACTTC.